The clone carrying this T cell receptor beta chain was recorded only once. The entry originates in a study of blood T cells in healthy people across ages. This CDR3 region has 16 residues. Aged roughly 6 to 95, donors were systemically healthy Caucasians from Russia. Next came a second PCR, run for about 7 to 12 cycles, which used a sample-barcoded 5' primer along with a J-beta primer mix. Via MiXCR, TCRdb re-called the 5' RACE reads, giving one row per CDR3 protein. This table has 380,000 or so distinct CDR3 sequences, about 55% appearing once. The chain employs TRBV12-3 or TRBV12-4 and TRBJ2-7; TRBD2 matches at 9 bases. The end of the DNA aligns better with TRBJ2-5, so the J call may be wrong. Sequencing was performed on blood. The receptor comes from a man between 60 and 70 years old in good health. CDR3 sequence reads: CASKGVSSGIRETQYF. The CDR3 bases are TGTGCCAGCAAAGGGGTGTCTAGCGGGATTCGGGAGACCCAGTACTTC.